Below, 4 T cell receptor beta chains from the same sample are listed, as sequenced in a study of control samples from healthy donors and cancer patients. Clones were sequenced by immunoSEQ multiplex PCR, and TCRdb holds only the in-frame ones, with some missing. This sample has more than 100,000 clones, with approximately 90% found just once. The sequencing sample was made of blood. The receptors come from a man between 18 and 29 years old in good health.

The table lists this clone with a few counts. This chain uses TRBV6-4 with TRBJ2-1; D is possibly TRBD2 (5 bases). CDR3 length: 14 amino acids. V gave up 3 bases and J gave up 5 bases, with 11 bases separating them. The germline gives CDR1 MRHNA, CDR2 SNTAGT. CDR3 region: CASSEGSDHNEQFF. CDR3 DNA sequence: TGTGCCAGCAGTGAGGGTAGCGATCACAATGAGCAGTTCTTC.

The rearrangement joins TRBV6-1 to TRBJ1-2, with D hard to call. The CDR3 totals 12 residues. Germline CDR1 and CDR2: MNHNS and SASEGT. Trimming took off 3 bases at V and 12 bases at J, with 14 bases between the two ends. The CDR3 DNA follows: TGTGCCAGCAGTGATCTAACCCCGCTGGACACCTTC. Its protein product is CASSDLTPLDTF.

In this sample, this clone turned up a few times. The sample has other DNA sequences that encode this CDR3 too. The chain couples TRBV2 to TRBJ2-7; D ambiguous. V lost 7 bases and J 4 bases, leaving 8 bases between the germline ends. The CDR3 has 11 amino acids. CDR1 is SNHLY, CDR2 FYNNEI, per germline. CDR3: CASTGRYEQYF. DNA of the CDR3: TGTGCCAGCACCGGACGGTACGAGCAGTACTTC.

The rearrangement uses TRBV7-3 and TRBJ2-5; the D call may be TRBD1 or TRBD2 (6 bases each). V lost 1 base to trimming and J lost 4 bases, with 10 bases between them. The CDR3 has 14 amino acids. Germline assignment: CDR1 SGHTA and CDR2 FQGTGA. This CDR3 is CASSLMSGAETQYF. CDR3 in DNA: TGTGCCAGCAGCTTAATGTCGGGGGCAGAGACCCAGTACTTC.